One and the same sample provided the 7 T cell receptor beta chains below, sequenced in a study of T cells in Graves' hyperthyroidism and ophthalmopathy. From RNA transcripts, TCR beta CDR3 regions were amplified. First-round RT-PCR of the TCR CDR3 relied on the HTBI primer set. One entry per CDR3 protein, called by TCRdb with MiXCR from the multiplex PCR reads. The sample includes 530,000 or so distinct CDR3 sequences, around a quarter seen only once; the top ten take roughly 10%. Sequenced: blood. The origin of the receptors is a woman under 40 with Graves' ophthalmopathy.

This clonotype was detected ten times or more. J is TRBJ2-5 and V is TRBV18; TRBD2 might be the D (6 bases). CDR1 KGHSH and CDR2 LQKENI come from the germline V gene. This CDR3 contains 14 residues. Trimming took off 8 bases at V and 1 base at J, with 14 bases between the two ends. The CDR3 nucleotides read TGTGCCAGCAGCCCTGGACTATCCCAAGAGACCCAGTACTTC. Translating gives CASSPGLSQETQYF.

This clonotype was counted a few times. The V call is TRBV20-1, the J call TRBJ2-7; 10 bases align to TRBD2. The V and J ends lost 3 bases and 2 bases, in that order; junction bases with no gene match: 7. The CDR3 contains 15 residues. The germline V gene has CDR1 DFQATT and CDR2 SNEGSKA (reference sequence). The CDR3 bases are TGCAGTGCTAGTATCTCTAGCGGGGGCACCTACGAGCAGTACTTC. It translates to CSASISSGGTYEQYF.

The V call is TRBV6-5, the J call TRBJ1-1; 10 bases map to TRBD1. The V and J ends lost 4 bases and 3 bases, in that order; junction bases with no gene match: 5. The germline V gene has CDR1 MNHEY and CDR2 SVGAGI. The CDR3 is made up of 15 amino acids. This CDR3 reads CASSSMDRGDTEAFF. The CDR3 DNA sequence: TGTGCCAGCAGTTCTATGGACAGGGGGGACACTGAAGCTTTCTTT.

This clonotype was picked up many times. The chain joins TRBV20-1 to TRBJ2-5; 10 positions match TRBD2. CDR1 and CDR2 (germline): DFQATT, SNEGSKA (reference sequence). This CDR3 region has 17 residues. The ends lost 0 bases at V and 7 bases at J; junction bases unmatched: 14. The CDR3 nucleotides are TGCAGTGCTAGAGAAGGACTAGCGGAGATAAGCCATGCGACCCAGTACTTC. Its translation: CSAREGLAEISHATQYF.

This chain connects TRBV28 to TRBJ2-7, with D perhaps matching TRBD1 (5 bases). CDR1 and CDR2 from the germline V gene are MDHEN and SYDVKM. The CDR3 has 15 residues. V gave up 7 bases and J gave up 6 bases, with 22 bases separating them. The CDR3 DNA follows: TGTGCCAGCATCACATACAGGTTACGTGGGCCCGAGCAGTACTTC. It translates to CASITYRLRGPEQYF. The full variable domain, in which reference TRBV28 and TRBJ2-7 provide the parts outside the CDR3, is DVKVTQSSRYLVKRTGEKVFLECVQDMDHENMFWYRQDPGLGLRLIYFSYDVKMKEKGDIPEGYSVSREKKERFSLILESASTNQTSMYLCASITYRLRGPEQYFGPGTRLTVT.

CDR3 amino acids: CASSQLGVPVEYEQYF. The CDR3 DNA is TGCGCCAGCAGCCAATTAGGTGTCCCGGTTGAATACGAGCAGTACTTC. The chain links TRBV4-1 to TRBJ2-7; D call uncertain. The CDR3 spans 16 residues. Per the germline V gene, CDR1 is MGHRA and CDR2 is YSYEKL. V was shortened by 2 bases and J by 4 bases, with 18 bases between the two germline ends.

This clonotype came up a few times. The chain employs TRBV6-1 and TRBJ2-5; either TRBD1 or TRBD2 may supply D (5 bases each). The CDR3 spans 14 residues. Germline loops: CDR1 MNHNS, CDR2 SASEGT. Trimming took off 6 bases at V and 2 bases at J, with 13 bases between the two ends. CDR3 in amino acids: CASSGRERQETQYF. DNA for the CDR3: TGTGCCAGCAGCGGCAGGGAGAGGCAAGAGACCCAGTACTTC.